This T cell receptor beta chain appears in the sequencing data of a study of T cells in Graves' hyperthyroidism and ophthalmopathy (dated by TCRdb to about 2019). Background on the whole study: Peripheral blood was collected at initial diagnosis, before any treatment. To identify TCR V-J signatures that set the groups apart, the researchers used a discovery cohort of 100 patients, made up of 40 to 45 with Graves' ophthalmopathy and about 60 with stable Graves' hyperthyroidism. Whether ophthalmopathy could be predicted prospectively was tested in an independent validation cohort made up of roughly 19 hyperthyroidism patients plus 17 patients who later progressed to ophthalmopathy. The 100 or so discovery patients were randomly split 7:3 into training and test sets. In over five Graves' hyperthyroidism patients, the study also compared T-cell repertoires from thyroid tissue with T-cell repertoires from blood. After sampling, hyperthyroidism patients received methimazole starting at 30 mg daily, and ophthalmopathy patients received high-dose intravenous methylprednisolone. According to the paper, TCR Vbeta CDR3 sequencing was carried out on 135 peripheral blood samples, which came from approximately 41 ophthalmopathy, 75 or so hyperthyroidism and roughly 17 progressor patients.

Paper-wide results and their limitations: In validation, progression to ophthalmopathy was predicted by the model with roughly 69% sensitivity and roughly 76% specificity, a median of about 6.8 months before onset. No statistical method was used to set the sample size in advance, and investigators knew the group allocation. Ophthalmopathy was separated from stable hyperthyroidism by a 13 V-J signature model, with just over 85% sensitivity and 81% to 83% specificity obtained in cross-validation and 80%/75% obtained in testing. Most expanded thyroid clonotypes (frequency above 0.001) were also detected in blood, a finding suggesting that blood repertoires may reflect thyroid immune responses.

Graves' hyperthyroidism was defined as stable when no progression to ophthalmopathy occurred over 18 months of follow-up. Hyperthyroidism patients were newly diagnosed, with disease duration under 2 months, and aged 18 to 65 years. Patients with uncontrolled infections, other autoimmune diseases, pregnancy or lactation were excluded. Diagnoses were based on clinical symptoms, serum thyroxine and TRAb, thyroid ultrasound and orbital computed tomography. PBMCs were isolated from roughly 10 ml of fresh peripheral blood by Ficoll-Paque density gradient centrifugation. Total RNA was extracted using Trizol reagent, and RNA quality was assessed on an Agilent 2100 Bioanalyzer. This clonotype was counted at least ten times. No cognate antigen has been identified for it. Base qualities are not at hand, and no much larger clone is one base apart. The TCR beta CDR3 regions were amplified from RNA transcripts. A first-round RT-PCR of the TCR CDR3 used the HTBI primer set with the Qiagen OneStep RT-PCR kit. A second multiplex PCR round built the libraries, followed by size selection and purification. Sequencing of the libraries was done on an Illumina HiSeq2000 using paired-end 100 bp reads. In the original analysis: SOAPnuke was used to process the raw data, throwing out any read that contained adapters or uncalled bases, had a mean Phred below 15, or lacked an exact constant-primer or identifier match. COPE v1.2.5 was used to merge high-quality paired reads, and clonotypes were defined as unique nucleotide sequences. Clonotypes were aligned to IMGT TRBV, TRBD and TRBJ reference segments using MiTCR v1.1. Analysis was restricted to V-J combinations with a frequency above 0.0001, which covered about 99% of repertoires. A TCS score was defined as the ratio of F50 (clonal expansion) to E x V (chaos), with BLOSUM62-based TCRdist applied between CDR3 peptides within each V-J. Welch's t-statistics and random forest reduced several hundred V-J features to about 12, which were used in a naive Bayes classifier (R e1071). The raw public data were reprocessed by TCRdb itself: fastp quality trimming at Q25, MiXCR clonotype calling, in-frame beta chains only. Merged by CDR3 protein, the rows form single entries marked with the most common genes and DNA. The V and J calls, along with clone size, are taken from TCRdb and not from the paper's own processing. Counted in this sample were about 420,000 distinct CDR3 sequences; approximately 13% of them appeared once. The ten largest clones add up to 5.3% of the sample.

The receptor's source is a woman aged 18 to 35 with Graves' hyperthyroidism. Sequencing used blood.

The CDR3 corresponds to CASSFWSPIISAGIPYEQYF. Here is the DNA: TGTGCCAGCAGTTTTTGGTCCCCTATTATTTCAGCGGGTATTCCCTACGAGCAGTACTTC. The V and J segments used are TRBV28 and TRBJ2-7; a tentative D call is TRBD2 (6 bases match). Including the terminal cysteine and phenylalanine, the CDR3 comprises 20 residues. Only the CDR3 part of the read is kept: 60 bases, read in frame from the first base. V and J are truncated by 3 bases and 2 bases respectively, leaving an intervening sequence of 29 bases. In the germline V gene, CDR1 corresponds to MDHEN and CDR2 to SYDVKM.